These T cell receptor beta chains were read from a single sample in a study of metastatic and nonmetastatic thyroid tumors. TCRdb re-called clones from the PCR reads using MiXCR. The sample yields about 26,000 clones, more than 25% seen once. The sequenced sample was blood. These receptors came from a female donor with papillary thyroid cancer or a benign thyroid nodule (not recorded which). Some clones in this sample may be carry-over from other donors' samples. CDR3s include the opening cysteine and the closing phenylalanine or tryptophan. A D gene is named only where the DNA matches it firmly.

TRBV7-9,14,NA,TRBJ1-5,CASSLVTVDQPQHF
TRBV18,14,TRBD1,TRBJ2-7,CASSPDRARYEQYF
TRBV2,15,TRBD1,TRBJ2-5,CASSEEGQGAETQYF
TRBV20-1,16,TRBD2,TRBJ2-7,CSASSGTSGRVYEQYF
TRBV6-1,13,NA,TRBJ1-1,CASSWFQDTEAFF
TRBV28,13,NA,TRBJ1-2,CASSTGGAYGYTF
TRBV5-1,16,TRBD1,TRBJ2-5,CASSLPGTATGETQYF
TRBV7-3,15,NA,TRBJ1-1,CASSSDGGRDTEAFF
TRBV6-1,14,TRBD1,TRBJ1-5,CASTLGGGWQPQHF
TRBV5-4,15,NA,TRBJ2-7,CASSPGTSISYEQYF
TRBV19,14,NA,TRBJ1-1,CASSIGDENTEAFF
TRBV20-1,12,NA,TRBJ1-2,CSAQPATYGYTF
TRBV5-1,13,NA,TRBJ2-2,CASSPRGAGELFF
TRBV12-3/TRBV12-4,12,NA,TRBJ2-2,CASSLSRGGLFF
TRBV5-1,14,TRBD2,TRBJ2-1,CASTRSSGANEQFF
TRBV11-2,13,NA,TRBJ2-5,CASSLMYQETQYF
TRBV7-3,13,TRBD1,TRBJ2-2,CASSPLRTGSLFF
TRBV19,15,TRBD1,TRBJ1-2,CAGTTGAGGTYGYTF
TRBV18,15,NA,TRBJ1-1,CASSPYVAGNTEAFF
TRBV29-1,14,TRBD2,TRBJ2-5,CSGWTSGNQETQYF
TRBV15,15,TRBD1,TRBJ1-5,CATSGRGRRDQPQHF
TRBV7-2,13,NA,TRBJ2-3,CASSLELSDTQYF
TRBV5-1,17,TRBD2,TRBJ2-1,CASSYYRLAGGGGEQFF
TRBV5-1,14,NA,TRBJ2-3,CASSLGGTIDTQYF
TRBV5-1,14,NA,TRBJ2-7,CASSLEGLTYEQYF
TRBV6-5,13,NA,TRBJ1-5,CASSSSSNQPQHF
TRBV6-1,15,TRBD1,TRBJ1-2,CASSPGQGSSYGYTF
TRBV20-1,14,NA,TRBJ2-1,CSASGFSSYNEQFF
TRBV6-1,17,NA,TRBJ1-5,CASSFSSWQASNQPQHF
TRBV6-1,15,TRBD2,TRBJ2-1,CASRPRLAGANEQFF
TRBV4-2,18,TRBD2,TRBJ2-7,CASSQVTSGSVGAYEQYF
TRBV5-1,15,TRBD2,TRBJ2-3,CASSHSSGITDTQYF
TRBV10-3,14,TRBD1,TRBJ1-2,CAIRGTGGYDGYTF
TRBV6-1,13,NA,TRBJ1-2,CASNFQVNYGYTF
TRBV11-2,15,NA,TRBJ1-4,CASSFVPGPNEKLFF
TRBV9,13,NA,TRBJ1-3,CASSGGPHPTIYF
TRBV9,14,NA,TRBJ2-1,CASSVDSSYNEQFF
TRBV6-1,12,TRBD2,TRBJ2-5,CATSGPGETQYF
TRBV5-8,14,NA,TRBJ2-5,CARNRDTFPETQYF
TRBV15,11,NA,TRBJ2-1,CATEWNNEQFF
TRBV20-1,13,NA,TRBJ1-2,CSARDLVEIGYTF
TRBV30,13,NA,TRBJ1-1,CAWSDRENTEAFF
TRBV10-1,14,TRBD2,TRBJ2-5,CASSELAGEETQYF
TRBV20-1,15,NA,TRBJ2-7,CSLAPPGLSSYEQYF
TRBV4-1,17,TRBD2,TRBJ2-1,CASSQSPRGGNHNEQFF
TRBV2,15,TRBD1,TRBJ1-1,CASAGTGGRVTEAFF
TRBV6-1,16,TRBD2,TRBJ2-3,CASSSTLAASTDTQYF
TRBV29-1,12,NA,TRBJ1-3,CSAGTGGNTIYF
TRBV6-1,13,NA,TRBJ2-7,CASSEGDPREQYF
TRBV27,15,NA,TRBJ2-1,CASTRGGGSYNEQFF
TRBV5-1,11,NA,TRBJ2-7,CASSLGGEQYF
TRBV6-1,16,NA,TRBJ2-6,CASIPTASSWANVLTF
TRBV9,15,NA,TRBJ2-7,CAISVASWRWYEQYF
TRBV3-1,14,TRBD1,TRBJ2-5,CASRSADREETQYF
TRBV18,13,NA,TRBJ2-5,CASSPRPGETQYF
TRBV24-1,17,TRBD1,TRBJ2-1,CATSDDRGRGSYNEQFF
TRBV3-1,16,NA,TRBJ2-7,CASSQEGVGVPYEQYF